The present entry profiles one T cell receptor (beta chain) with its context. As yet, its antigen is unknown. Germline loops: CDR1 MRHNA, CDR2 SNTAGT. The ends were cut back, 2 bases at V and 4 bases at J, with 32 bases in the middle. The length of the CDR3 is 21 residues. This specimen belongs to a study of shared clonotypes between healthy human individuals. Sorted subsets were amplified in replicate PCRs using around 200 ng DNA, about 30,000 T cell genomes. TCRdb's table, derived via immunoSEQ multiplex PCR, lists solely in-frame clones and lacks some. The top ten clones hold roughly 1.5% of a sample with about 960,000 clones, about three quarters of them seen once. Study-wide results and limits: Relative to their counterparts shared across all four donors, non-shared clonotypes exhibited diminished generation probabilities.

The receptor was derived from a young man in good health. Source material: memory CD4+ T cells sorted from blood. Subset given: CD45RA-negative fraction. The chain has TRBV6-4 and TRBJ1-2; tentative D call: TRBD1 (6 bases). This chain's CDR3 is CASSDPTLGQRRMRKGYGYTF. The CDR3 coding sequence is TGTGCCAGCAGTGACCCTACGCTCGGACAGCGGCGGATGCGAAAGGGCTATGGCTACACCTTC.